Below are 26 T cell receptor beta chains sequenced from a single sample in a study of cytotoxic CD8 clonotypes in ibrutinib-treated CLL. Sequenced by immunoSEQ multiplex PCR; TCRdb stores in-frame clones only, minus some. The repertoire holds some 130,000 clones, roughly three quarters seen once, with approximately 5.1% in the top ten. The material sequenced was PBMCs, taken after 24 months of ibrutinib treatment. The receptors stem from a human donor with chronic lymphocytic leukemia.

The chain carries TRBV6-1 and TRBJ1-5; D is unresolved. The CDR3 spans 13 residues. V was pared by 6 bases and J by 0 bases, with 6 bases between. CDR1 is MNHNS, CDR2 SASEGT, per germline. In DNA, the CDR3 is TGTGCCAGCAGGTCCTATAGCAATCAGCCCCAGCATTTT. Amino acids: CASRSYSNQPQHF.

CDR3 nucleotide sequence: TGTGCCAGCCAGGGACTAGCCGGTTCCAGAGTGGGGTTCTTC. As protein: CASQGLAGSRVGFF. The V and J genes are TRBV2 and TRBJ2-1, with TRBD2 matching over 9 bases. The ends lost 8 bases at V and 15 bases at J; junction bases unmatched: 17. The length of the CDR3 is 14 residues. Germline V gene sequence: CDR1 SNHLY, CDR2 FYNNEI.

This chain joins TRBV14 and TRBJ2-3, with D unresolved. Germline lookup yields CDR1 SGHDN and CDR2 FVKESK. This CDR3 spans 16 amino acids. V was cut by 4 bases and J by 2 bases, with 16 bases left in between. The CDR3: CASSPNPTTFTDTQYF. CDR3 DNA sequence: TGTGCCAGCAGCCCCAACCCCACTACCTTCACAGATACGCAGTATTTT.

V and J are TRBV5-1 and TRBJ2-3, with D tentatively TRBD1 or TRBD2 (5 bases each). The CDR3 length is 15 residues. CDR1 and CDR2 from the germline V gene are SGHRS and YFSETQ. The V end lost 4 bases, the J end lost 0 bases, and 12 bases lay between the germline ends. CDR3 in amino acids: CASSPQGPSTDTQYF. In DNA form, the CDR3 reads TGCGCCAGCAGCCCCCAGGGACCTAGCACAGATACGCAGTATTTT.

This CDR3 is CAISPSPEDYGYTF. The CDR3 DNA follows: TGTGCCATCAGTCCCTCCCCTGAGGACTATGGCTACACCTTC. The rearrangement links TRBV10-3 to TRBJ1-2; D not resolved. Deletions cut 5 bases from V and 3 bases from J, with 13 bases between. Germline V gene sequence: CDR1 ENHRY, CDR2 SYGVKD. This CDR3 is 14 amino acids long.

This clone was observed once. V gene TRBV15 combines with J gene TRBJ1-5, with a possible D match to TRBD1 (5 bases). Germline assignment: CDR1 LNHNV and CDR2 YYDKDF (reference sequence). Trimming pared 0 bases from V and 11 bases from J, leaving 17 bases between. The CDR3 length is 15 residues. CDR3 loop: CATSRDSGGDEAQHF. CDR3 coding DNA: TGTGCCACCAGCAGAGATAGCGGGGGGGATGAGGCCCAGCATTTT.

This sequence joins TRBV6-5 and TRBJ1-2; D is possibly TRBD1 (5 bases). Germline CDR1 and CDR2: MNHEY and SVGAGI. The CDR3 sequence is 13 residues long. V was pared by 2 bases and J by 7 bases, with 11 bases between. The CDR3 sequence: CASSYPGMGGYTF. For the CDR3, the DNA is TGTGCCAGCAGTTACCCAGGGATGGGTGGCTACACCTTC.

This clone appeared a few times. The V and J genes are TRBV30 and TRBJ2-3; tentatively, D is TRBD2 (6 bases). The CDR3 is 13 residues long. Trimming shortened V by 3 bases and J by 3 bases, and 10 bases separated the two germline ends. The germline V gene encodes CDR1 GTSNPN and CDR2 SVGIG (reference sequence). This chain's CDR3 is CAWSRDFTDTQYF. DNA for the CDR3: TGTGCCTGGAGCAGGGACTTTACAGATACGCAGTATTTT.

This clone was seen a single time. The V gene is TRBV5-6, the J gene TRBJ1-1; D gene unclear. This CDR3 comprises 11 residues. From germline, CDR1 is SGHDT and CDR2 YYEEEE. Trimming took off 4 bases at V and 3 bases at J, with 4 bases between the two ends. The CDR3 reads CASSIDTEAFF. CDR3 bases: TGTGCCAGCAGCATAGACACTGAAGCTTTCTTT. The whole variable domain, remainder taken from reference TRBV5-6 and TRBJ1-1, is DAGVTQSPTHLIKTRGQQVTLRCSPKSGHDTVSWYQQALGQGPQFIFQYYEEEERQRGNFPDRFSGHQFPNYSSELNVNALLLGDSALYLCASSIDTEAFFGQGTRLTVV.

This chain joins TRBV27 and TRBJ1-4; tentatively, D is TRBD1 (6 bases). Germline CDR1 reads MNHEY; CDR2 reads SMNVEV (reference sequence). The CDR3 loop spans 16 amino acids. V was shortened by 7 bases and J by 5 bases, with 20 bases between the two germline ends. The CDR3 DNA sequence: TGTGCCAGCACCCACGACCCCAGGGGCCGGAATGAAAAACTGTTTTTT. Encoded protein: CASTHDPRGRNEKLFF.

This clone was seen more than once but under ten times. The rearrangement joins TRBV7-9 to TRBJ1-6; D is unresolved. The CDR3 sequence is 15 residues long. CDR1 and CDR2 (germline): SEHNR, FQNEAQ (reference sequence). The V end was cut by 2 bases, the J end by 8 bases, with 13 bases between. The CDR3 bases are TGTGCCAGCAGCTTACGCCCAACCCAGGATTCACCCCTCCACTTT. Amino acid sequence: CASSLRPTQDSPLHF.

In this sample, this clone turned up a few times. The chain joins TRBV18 to TRBJ2-5, with 10 bases matching TRBD1. The CDR3 has 14 amino acids. Germline V gives CDR1 KGHSH, CDR2 LQKENI. J was trimmed by 5 bases and V by 5 bases; bases with no gene match: 5. DNA for the CDR3: TGTGCCAGCTCAGTGACAGGGGGCAGCGAGACCCAGTACTTC. Residues: CASSVTGGSETQYF. Complete variable domain (other parts from reference TRBV18 and TRBJ2-5): NAGVMQNPRHLVRRRGQEARLRCSPMKGHSHVYWYRQLPEEGLKFMVYLQKENIIDESGMPKERFSAEFPKEGPSILRIQQVVRGDSAAYFCASSVTGGSETQYFGPGTRLLVL.

The chain employs TRBV6-5 and TRBJ1-6; D possibly corresponds to TRBD1 (5 bases). Germline assignment: CDR1 MNHEY and CDR2 SVGAGI. V was trimmed by 2 bases and J by 9 bases, leaving 11 bases between them. The CDR3 contains 14 residues. CDR3 DNA: TGTGCCAGCAGTTACGGGCAGGGTGGTTCACCCCTCCACTTT. This codes for CASSYGQGGSPLHF.

Only a few counts were recorded for this clone. This chain uses TRBV10-3 with TRBJ1-2; D remains ambiguous. The ends were cut back, 0 bases at V and 0 bases at J, with 11 bases in the middle. Germline-derived CDR1 and CDR2 are ENHRY and SYGVKD. The CDR3 has 16 amino acids. This chain's CDR3 is CAISESPGPANYGYTF. In DNA, the CDR3 is TGTGCCATCAGTGAGTCCCCTGGACCCGCTAACTATGGCTACACCTTC.

The chain employs TRBV28 and TRBJ1-1; TRBD1 matches 7 bases. The CDR3 length is 15 residues. V was clipped by 7 bases and J by 7 bases; unmatched bases: 15. CDR1 MDHEN and CDR2 SYDVKM come from the germline V gene. The chain's CDR3 is CASTPPTDRVGEAFF. The CDR3 DNA sequence: TGTGCCAGCACCCCCCCCACCGACAGGGTTGGTGAAGCTTTCTTT.

This clone turned up a few times. The rearrangement joins TRBV27 to TRBJ2-4, with 11 bases matching TRBD2. CDR3 length: 16 residues. Germline loops: CDR1 MNHEY, CDR2 SMNVEV (reference sequence). V was clipped by 10 bases and J by 8 bases; unmatched bases: 16. CDR3 nucleotide sequence: TGTGCCACCCGTCCCAGGGGACTAGCGGAGGCGGACATTCAGTACTTC. Translating it yields CATRPRGLAEADIQYF.

The chain combines TRBV9 with TRBJ2-1, with a tentative D call TRBD2 (5 bases). The germline V gene has CDR1 SGDLS and CDR2 YYNGEE. V dropped 0 bases and J dropped 1 base, with 8 bases sitting between them. The CDR3 has 15 residues. DNA for the CDR3: TGTGCCAGCAGCGTAGAAGAGGGTTCCTACAATGAGCAGTTCTTC. This sequence encodes CASSVEEGSYNEQFF.

This sequence joins TRBV19 and TRBJ2-3; D may correspond to TRBD1 or TRBD2 (5 bases each). This CDR3 contains 14 residues. Per germline, CDR1 LNHDA and CDR2 SQIVND (reference sequence). V was cut by 5 bases and J by 6 bases, with 15 bases left in between. CDR3 sequence: CASSWDPRSDTQYF. In DNA, the CDR3 is TGTGCCAGTAGTTGGGACCCCCGTTCGGATACGCAGTATTTT.

This clone has just one count. A much larger clone differs by one base, so this may be a read error. The chain uses TRBV6-6 and TRBJ1-5; no definite D call. The CDR3 is made up of 12 amino acids. Per germline, CDR1 MNHNY and CDR2 SVGAGI (reference sequence). V was trimmed by 6 bases and J by 6 bases, leaving 9 bases between them. CDR3 sequence reads: CASSSVGQPQHF. In DNA, the CDR3 is TGTGCCAGCAGCTCAGTGGGTCAGCCCCAGCATTTT.

The chain carries TRBV7-2 and TRBJ2-2; D is undetermined. Germline CDR1 SGHTA, CDR2 FQGNSA. The CDR3 loop spans 13 amino acids. V dropped 5 bases and J dropped 3 bases, with 7 bases sitting between them. CDR3 DNA sequence: TGTGCCAGCAGCCCCGTGGACACCGGGGAGCTGTTTTTT. It encodes CASSPVDTGELFF.

The V call is TRBV5-6, the J call TRBJ2-1; D is unresolved. The CDR3 sequence is 13 residues long. V was clipped by 4 bases and J by 6 bases, with 11 bases between them. CDR1 and CDR2 (germline): SGHDT, YYEEEE. In nucleotides, the CDR3 is TGTGCCAGCAGCCGCCCCAGAGCCAATGAGCAGTTCTTC. Translation gives CASSRPRANEQFF.

This sequence joins TRBV28 and TRBJ1-2; TRBD1 matches at 7 bases. Germline assignment: CDR1 MDHEN and CDR2 SYDVKM. Trimming at V came to 4 bases and at J to 6 bases, leaving 8 bases not matched to a gene. The CDR3 length is 14 residues. This CDR3 is CASSSLTGAHGYTF. CDR3 nucleotides: TGTGCCAGCAGTTCGCTTACAGGGGCCCATGGCTACACCTTC.

The chain carries TRBV7-8 and TRBJ1-3, with 9 bases lining up with TRBD1. J was trimmed by 4 bases and V by 5 bases; bases with no gene match: 6. Germline CDR1 and CDR2: SGHVS and FQNEAQ. CDR3 length: 15 residues. The CDR3 region has the DNA TGTGCCAGCAGCCCACAGGGGGCGCGAGGAAACACCATATATTTT. Translating gives CASSPQGARGNTIYF.

The rearrangement uses TRBV11-2 and TRBJ1-3, with a tentative D call TRBD1 (6 bases). V was shortened by 5 bases and J by 1 base, with 12 bases between the two germline ends. The length of the CDR3 is 15 residues. The V gene's germline CDR1 is SGHAT and CDR2 FQNNGV. CDR3 sequence reads: CASSTLQGSGNTIYF. CDR3 sequence (DNA): TGTGCCAGCAGCACACTCCAGGGGTCTGGAAACACCATATATTTT.

This chain uses TRBV10-3 with TRBJ2-7; TRBD1 aligns across 7 bases. Germline assignment: CDR1 ENHRY and CDR2 SYGVKD. The V gene end was trimmed by 10 bases and the J gene end by 4 bases; junction bases not matched to a gene: 10. The CDR3 length is 13 residues. CDR3 nucleotide sequence: TGTGCCACCCGGGACAGCCTAGGATACGAGCAGTACTTC. This gives the protein CATRDSLGYEQYF.

This rearrangement joins TRBV10-3 to TRBJ2-7, with 8 bases matching TRBD2. Germline CDR1 reads ENHRY; CDR2 reads SYGVKD. The CDR3 is 14 amino acids. V shed 2 bases and J 6 bases; nucleotides not matched to a gene: 6. CDR3 DNA sequence: TGTGCCATCAGTGAGGGGACTAGTGTTCTCGAGCAGTACTTC. This translates into CAISEGTSVLEQYF.